This passage covers 22 T cell receptor beta chains from one sample sequenced in a study of beta chain features in type 1 diabetes (dated by TCRdb to the late 2010s). Libraries were built with the immunoSEQ multiplex PCR assay. The High Capacity cDNA Reverse Transcription Kit was used to reverse transcribe all of the isolated RNA, meaning that expressed TCRB transcripts were what got sequenced. TCRdb holds this immuneACCESS table with in-frame rearrangements only. Some clones are missing; in checked studies, unresolved V genes explain under half, and the rest has no known cause. Recorded for this sample are 130,000 to 150,000 clones; 10% of them occurred a single time. The ten largest clones add up to 1.3% of the sample. Sample: naive CD4+ T cells from blood. Read against the paper, the sample's cell subset or site label means: true naive CD4+ T cells. These receptors were taken from a man aged 18 to 29 in good health.

This clone was seen more than once but under ten times. Different DNA sequences within this sample yield the same CDR3. The rearrangement links TRBV18 to TRBJ2-2, with 9 nucleotides matching TRBD1. V lost 3 bases, J lost 3 bases, and 2 bases stayed unmatched. The CDR3 sequence is 15 residues long. Germline V gene lookup returns CDR1 KGHSH and CDR2 LQKENI. CDR3 region: CASSPGQGDTGELFF. In DNA form, the CDR3 reads TGTGCCAGCTCACCGGGACAGGGAGACACCGGGGAGCTGTTTTTT. The variable domain in full, with the rest retrieved from reference TRBV18 and TRBJ2-2, is NAGVMQNPRHLVRRRGQEARLRCSPMKGHSHVYWYRQLPEEGLKFMVYLQKENIIDESGMPKERFSAEFPKEGPSILRIQQVVRGDSAAYFCASSPGQGDTGELFFGEGSRLTVL.

This clone was recorded a few times. The V call is TRBV7-8, the J call TRBJ1-2, with D possibly matching TRBD1 (5 bases). V was clipped by 3 bases and J by 4 bases, with 9 bases between them. Looked up from germline, CDR1 is SGHVS and CDR2 is FQNEAQ. The CDR3 runs to 13 residues. The CDR3 here is CASSFKRGYGYTF. As DNA, the CDR3 is TGTGCCAGCAGCTTCAAAAGGGGCTATGGCTACACCTTC.

There are a few counts of this clone. The V gene is TRBV7-9, the J gene TRBJ1-6; TRBD1 agrees at 7 bases. After removal of 1 base from V and 10 bases from J, the junction contained 4 bases not matched to a gene. There are 14 residues in the CDR3. Germline lookup yields CDR1 SEHNR and CDR2 FQNEAQ (reference sequence). CDR3 loop: CASSLVRGQSPLHF. CDR3 bases: TGTGCCAGCAGCTTAGTTAGGGGGCAGTCACCCCTCCACTTT.

The rearrangement joins TRBV11-2 to TRBJ1-2; D unclear. Trimming shortened V by 10 bases and J by 10 bases, and 19 bases separated the two germline ends. CDR3 size: 12 residues. Germline V lookup: CDR1 SGHAT, CDR2 FQNNGV. CDR3 region: CATTIPAEPYTF. For the CDR3, the DNA is TGTGCCACTACAATACCGGCGGAGCCCTACACCTTC.

This clone was counted only a few times. This chain connects TRBV7-7 to TRBJ2-5; D remains unclear. V lost 1 base and J lost 7, with 10 bases in between. The CDR3 spans 13 residues. The germline V gene encodes CDR1 SSHAT and CDR2 FNYEAQ (reference sequence). CDR3 bases: TGTGCCAGCAGCTTAGGCCTATCGGGGACCCAGTACTTC. Translating gives CASSLGLSGTQYF.

This clone was seen a few times. The sample has other DNA sequences that encode this CDR3 too. The chain combines TRBV28 with TRBJ2-2, with a possible D match to TRBD1 (5 bases). Trimming cost V 2 bases and J 6 bases, with 7 bases left between them. There are 13 residues in the CDR3. Germline CDR1 and CDR2: MDHEN and SYDVKM. The CDR3 DNA reads as TGTGCCAGCAGTTTAAGGGGTCCCGGGGAGCTGTTTTTT. Protein sequence: CASSLRGPGELFF.

The chain links TRBV7-2 to TRBJ2-5; 12 bases match TRBD2. Germline assignment: CDR1 SGHTA and CDR2 FQGNSA. With 5 bases clipped from V and 7 bases from J, the junction kept 14 bases outside the gene matches. This CDR3 is 17 amino acids long. The CDR3: CASSTGLAGLGLVTQYF. The CDR3 region has the DNA TGTGCCAGCAGCACCGGACTAGCGGGGTTGGGCCTAGTGACCCAGTACTTC.

This clone was counted a few times. The rearrangement joins TRBV2 to TRBJ1-5; TRBD1 aligns across 8 bases. Germline CDR1 reads SNHLY; CDR2 reads FYNNEI. The CDR3 length is 13 residues. J lost 4 bases, V lost 7 bases, and 3 bases had no gene match. The CDR3 region has the DNA TGTGCCAGCATGGGACAGGAAAATCAGCCCCAGCATTTT. It yields the protein CASMGQENQPQHF. Drawing the rest from reference TRBV2 and TRBJ1-5, the complete variable domain is EPEVTQTPSHQVTQMGQEVILRCVPISNHLYFYWYRQILGQKVEFLVSFYNNEISEKSEIFDDQFSVERPDGSNFTLKIRSTKLEDSAMYFCASMGQENQPQHFGDGTRLSIL.

A word on this clone: The junction and the germline gene differ at one end; a read error may be behind it. The V gene is TRBV7-8, the J gene TRBJ1-3; TRBD1 aligns across 7 bases. From germline, CDR1 is SGHVS and CDR2 FQNEAQ. CDR3 length: 17 residues. DNA of the CDR3: TGTGCCAGCAGCTTAGAGGGTTGGGGACAGCCAATTTCACCTGAGAATTTT. Translating gives CASSLEGWGQPISPENF.

This clone has only a few counts. This sequence joins TRBV9 and TRBJ2-7, with no clear D. Germline V gene data show CDR1 as SGDLS and CDR2 as YYNGEE. Trimming left V 2 bases short and J 0 bases short, with 9 bases between. The CDR3 covers 14 residues. Written as DNA, the CDR3 is TGTGCCAGCAGCGTGGAGCCGAGCTCCTACGAGCAGTACTTC. This translates into CASSVEPSSYEQYF. Supplemented by reference TRBV9 and TRBJ2-7, the full variable domain reads DSGVTQTPKHLITATGQRVTLRCSPRSGDLSVYWYQQSLDQGLQFLIQYYNGEERAKGNILERFSAQQFPDLHSELNLSSLELGDSALYFCASSVEPSSYEQYFGPGTRLTVT.

This chain uses TRBV4-2 with TRBJ1-4, with D perhaps matching TRBD1 (6 bases). The CDR3 contains 16 residues. Germline V gene lookup returns CDR1 LGHNA and CDR2 YNFKEQ. V dropped 0 bases and J dropped 4 bases, with 12 bases sitting between them. CDR3: CASSQDPGDGNEKLFF. In nucleotides, the CDR3 is TGTGCCAGCAGCCAAGACCCAGGGGACGGTAATGAAAAACTGTTTTTT.

There are a few counts of this clone. The J gene is TRBJ2-1, the V gene TRBV6-5, with D possibly TRBD2 on 6 matching bases. This CDR3 is built from 12 residues. V lost 5 bases and J 9 bases, leaving 11 bases between the germline ends. Germline V gene sequence: CDR1 MNHEY, CDR2 SVGAGI. The chain's CDR3 is CASSETSSEQFF. For the CDR3, the DNA is TGTGCCAGCAGTGAGACTAGTAGTGAGCAGTTCTTC.

This clone was recorded many times. This chain links TRBV30 with TRBJ1-1; D gene unclear. The CDR3 spans 11 residues. Trimming cost V 0 bases and J 7 bases, with 6 bases left between them. The V gene's germline CDR1 is GTSNPN and CDR2 SVGIG (reference sequence). CDR3: CAWSVEGEAFF. The CDR3 region has the DNA TGTGCCTGGAGTGTTGAGGGTGAAGCTTTCTTT.

J is TRBJ2-7 and V is TRBV4-1; 10 positions match TRBD1. The trim removed 3 bases at V and 3 bases at J, leaving 11 bases unmatched. Germline lookup yields CDR1 MGHRA and CDR2 YSYEKL. The CDR3 consists of 17 residues. This CDR3 reads CASSHAYRDRGSYEQYF. The CDR3 DNA sequence: TGCGCCAGCAGCCACGCTTACCGGGACAGGGGTAGCTACGAGCAGTACTTC.

This clone occurred a few times. The CDR3 reads CASSIMAGGEDTQYF. CDR3 nucleotides: TGTGCCAGTAGTATCATGGCAGGAGGCGAAGATACGCAGTATTTT. The chain has TRBV19 and TRBJ2-3; tentatively, D is TRBD2 (5 bases). The CDR3 covers 15 residues. CDR1 and CDR2 (germline): LNHDA, SQIVND (reference sequence). V was shortened by 3 bases and J by 5 bases, with 15 bases between the two germline ends.

This clone showed up just a few times. The chain is built from TRBV6-5 and TRBJ2-7; maybe TRBD1 (6 bases). The CDR3 has 14 amino acids. Germline CDR1 reads MNHEY; CDR2 reads SVGAGI. V shed 6 bases and J shed 2 bases, with 14 bases lying between them. CDR3 amino acids: CASSRTAVPYEQYF. For the CDR3, the DNA is TGTGCCAGCAGCCGGACAGCCGTACCCTACGAGCAGTACTTC.

This chain connects TRBV5-1 to TRBJ1-2, with TRBD1 matching 10 bases. The CDR3 runs 15 residues. CDR1 and CDR2 from the germline V gene are SGHRS and YFSETQ. V gave up 4 bases and J gave up 3 bases; unmatched junction bases: 6. The CDR3 sequence: CASSGGTGVYYGYTF. CDR3 DNA sequence: TGCGCCAGCAGCGGGGGGACAGGGGTTTACTATGGCTACACCTTC.

This clone was counted between two and nine times. This sequence joins TRBV19 and TRBJ2-2; 9 bases are shared with TRBD2. Germline-derived CDR1 and CDR2 are LNHDA and SQIVND (reference sequence). This CDR3 is 15 amino acids long. Germline trimming cut 4 bases from V and 5 bases from J; bases unmatched to any gene: 5. The CDR3 protein is CASSKGLAGTGELFF. CDR3 DNA sequence: TGTGCCAGTAGTAAGGGACTAGCCGGAACCGGGGAGCTGTTTTTT.

The chain employs TRBV7-2 and TRBJ2-7; a possible D gene is TRBD1 (6 bases). V shed 3 bases and J shed 4 bases, with 10 bases lying between them. CDR1 is SGHTA and CDR2 is FQGNSA in the germline V gene. The CDR3 runs 13 residues. The CDR3 sequence: CASSLNREYEQYF. As DNA, the CDR3 is TGTGCCAGCAGCTTGAACAGGGAATACGAGCAGTACTTC.

The gene calls are TRBV10-1 and TRBJ2-5; D is possibly TRBD2 (5 bases). Trimming pared 0 bases from V and 12 bases from J, leaving 17 bases between. Germline loops: CDR1 WNHNN, CDR2 SYGVQD (reference sequence). The CDR3 length is 14 residues. The CDR3 sequence is CASSESRMVDLKYF. As DNA, the CDR3 is TGCGCCAGCAGTGAGTCCCGCATGGTGGACTTAAAGTACTTC.

The chain joins TRBV5-1 to TRBJ2-7; 7 nucleotides match TRBD1. CDR1 SGHRS and CDR2 YFSETQ come from the germline V gene. This CDR3 has 16 amino acids. The ends lost 3 bases at V and 2 bases at J; junction bases unmatched: 11. CDR3 DNA sequence: TGCGCCAGCAGCTCTAACTATGACAGGGTTCCCTACGAGCAGTACTTC. Amino acids: CASSSNYDRVPYEQYF.

This clone was seen a few times. The V gene is TRBV4-3, the J gene TRBJ2-7; no firm D call. V was cut by 4 bases and J by 4 bases, with 14 bases left in between. From germline, CDR1 is LGHNA and CDR2 YSLEER. The CDR3 totals 14 residues. CDR3 bases: TGCGCCAGCAGCCGAAGCCTGGTGGAGTACGAGCAGTACTTC. Translating it yields CASSRSLVEYEQYF.